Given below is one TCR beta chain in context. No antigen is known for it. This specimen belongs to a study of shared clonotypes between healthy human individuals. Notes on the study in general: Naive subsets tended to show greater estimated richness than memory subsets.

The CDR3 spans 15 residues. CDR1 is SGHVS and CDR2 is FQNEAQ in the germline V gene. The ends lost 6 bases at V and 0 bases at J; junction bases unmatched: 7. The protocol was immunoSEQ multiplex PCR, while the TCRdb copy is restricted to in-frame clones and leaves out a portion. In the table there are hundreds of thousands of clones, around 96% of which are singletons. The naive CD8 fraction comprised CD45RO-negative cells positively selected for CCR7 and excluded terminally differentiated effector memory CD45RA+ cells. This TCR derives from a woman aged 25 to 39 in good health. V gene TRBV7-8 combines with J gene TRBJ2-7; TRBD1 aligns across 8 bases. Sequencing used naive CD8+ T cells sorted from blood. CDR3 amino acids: CASSLRTGPSYEQYF. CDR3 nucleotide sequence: TGTGCCAGCAGTCTAAGGACAGGGCCCTCCTACGAGCAGTACTTC.